These 7 T cell receptor beta chains originate from one sample sequenced in a study of cytomegalovirus exposure and HLA in healthy donors. The PCR ran on 60 Vbeta and 13 Jbeta primers. Libraries were prepared by immunoSEQ multiplex PCR; TCRdb keeps only in-frame clonotypes and omits some of them. The sample contains around 94,000 clones, over 60% of which appear only once. The sequenced sample was PBMCs. These receptors were obtained from a male donor in good health and CMV-seropositive.

This clone was seen a handful of times. The chain carries TRBV19 and TRBJ2-2; possible D gene TRBD1, 6 bases. With 0 bases removed from V and 0 bases from J, the gap between germline ends came to 11 bases. This CDR3 is 17 amino acids long. Germline-derived CDR1 and CDR2 are LNHDA and SQIVND (reference sequence). The CDR3 protein is CASSIDYWTANTGELFF. The CDR3 bases are TGTGCCAGTAGTATAGATTATTGGACAGCGAACACCGGGGAGCTGTTTTTT.

This chain joins TRBV20-1 and TRBJ2-2, with a tentative D call TRBD1 (6 bases). This CDR3 region has 11 residues. V lost 5 bases, J lost 7 bases, and 8 bases lay in between. The V gene's germline CDR1 is DFQATT and CDR2 SNEGSKA (reference sequence). CDR3 sequence (DNA): TGCAGTGCTCAGGGGAACGGGGAGCTGTTTTTT. Translated: CSAQGNGELFF.

Notes on this clone: Distinct nucleotide sequences in the sample also encode this CDR3. J is TRBJ2-3 and V is TRBV11-2; the D gene is possibly TRBD1 (6 bases). The CDR3 contains 16 residues. CDR1 is SGHAT, CDR2 FQNNGV, per germline. Between the trimmed V and J ends, which lost 4 bases and 1 base, there was a span of 15 bases. CDR3 coding DNA: TGTGCCAGCAGCTCCGGGGTGGGGGCTCGCACAGATACGCAGTATTTT. Protein: CASSSGVGARTDTQYF.

There are a few counts of this clone. The gene calls are TRBV28 and TRBJ1-5; the D gene is possibly TRBD1 (6 bases). This CDR3 is 12 amino acids long. The germline V gene encodes CDR1 MDHEN and CDR2 SYDVKM. Trimming cost V 6 bases and J 14 bases, with 17 bases left between them. The CDR3 bases are TGTGCCAGCAGGAGAAGACAGGAAAAGGAGCATTTT. Amino acid sequence: CASRRRQEKEHF.

The chain is built from TRBV9 and TRBJ2-2; 7 bases agree with TRBD2. V was clipped by 4 bases and J by 0 bases; unmatched bases: 6. Germline lookup yields CDR1 SGDLS and CDR2 YYNGEE. CDR3 size: 16 residues. Here the CDR3 DNA reads TGTGCCAGCAGCCCCCGGACTAGAGCGAACACCGGGGAGCTGTTTTTT. This translates into CASSPRTRANTGELFF.

With regard to this clone: The junction and the germline gene differ at one end; a read error may be behind it. The rearrangement uses TRBV7-7 and TRBJ2-1; the D is unclear. CDR1 is SSHAT, CDR2 FNYEAQ, per germline (reference sequence). The CDR3 spans 15 residues. The CDR3 sequence: CASSLRVASYNEQFF. CDR3 in DNA: TGTGCTAGCAGCTTACGGGTTGCCTCCTACAATGAGCAGTTCTTC.

The V gene is TRBV7-3, the J gene TRBJ1-1, with D possibly TRBD1 on 5 matching bases. This CDR3 has 14 residues. CDR1 is SGHTA and CDR2 is FQGTGA in the germline V gene. V was clipped by 2 bases and J by 1 base, with 8 bases between them. CDR3 region: CASSLYGQNTEAFF. The CDR3 bases are TGTGCCAGCAGCTTATATGGACAGAACACTGAAGCTTTCTTT.